Included here is one TCR beta chain sequence, with context. The antigen is unknown. This sample is part of a study of response to subunit inactivated influenza vaccine. Findings and caveats of the study: Seasonal influenza vaccination, on each occasion, was suggested by the authors to recruit few new T cells.

This CDR3 spans 15 amino acids. With 4 bases removed from V and 3 bases from J, the gap between germline ends came to 12 bases. Germline V gives CDR1 MNHEY, CDR2 SVGEGT. TCRdb redid the calling of the RT-PCR reads with MiXCR, one entry per CDR3 protein. Here the sample spans around 530,000 distinct CDR3 sequences, 15% to 20% being singletons. This material consisted of CD4+ T cells sorted from PBMCs, taken around 25 months after vaccination. The sequence came from a man aged 50 to 75 who received an inactivated influenza vaccine. The chain employs TRBV6-2 or TRBV6-3 and TRBJ2-2; D remains unclear. CDR3 DNA sequence: TGTGCCAGCAGTTCCCATTGGACGGACACCGGGGAGCTGTTTTTT. Its protein is CASSSHWTDTGELFF.